What follows are 13 T cell receptor beta chains derived from one specimen sequenced in a study of T cells in Graves' hyperthyroidism and ophthalmopathy. The investigators amplified TCR beta CDR3 regions from RNA transcripts. With the HTBI primer set, the TCR CDR3 went through a first round of RT-PCR. TCRdb fed the multiplex PCR reads into MiXCR, producing one record per CDR3 protein. The sample lists under 800,000 distinct CDR3 sequences, around 13% occurring once. Sequenced input: blood. These receptor sequences come from a woman younger than 30 with Graves' hyperthyroidism.

This clonotype was counted many times. The chain joins TRBV6-6 to TRBJ1-3; TRBD1 matches at 7 bases. CDR1 and CDR2 (germline): MNHNY, SVGAGI (reference sequence). The CDR3 is made up of 21 amino acids. With 0 bases clipped from V and 0 bases from J, the junction kept 17 bases outside the gene matches. This CDR3 is CASSYSQPETGPYLSGNTIYF. The CDR3 nucleotides are TGTGCCAGCAGTTACTCGCAACCCGAGACAGGGCCTTACCTCTCTGGAAACACCATATATTTT.

This clonotype has a handful of counts. A read error may explain this, as a much larger clone is one base away. CDR3 nucleotide sequence: TGTGCCAGCAGCGTAGGCAAGGCGGGACTAGCGGTATACAATGAGCAGTCCTTC. This codes for CASSVGKAGLAVYNEQSF. This sequence joins TRBV9 and TRBJ2-1; 11 bases align to TRBD2. The CDR3 covers 18 residues. The germline gives CDR1 SGDLS, CDR2 YYNGEE.

This clonotype was counted ten times or more. CDR3: CASSVRQIDGYTF. The CDR3 region has the DNA TGTGCCAGCAGTGTACGTCAGATCGATGGCTACACCTTC. The chain couples TRBV2 to TRBJ1-2; D is uncertain. Germline CDR1 and CDR2: SNHLY and FYNNEI. Deletions cut 4 bases from V and 6 bases from J, with 12 bases between. This CDR3 has 13 residues.

As for this clonotype: Lacking the conserved final phenylalanine or tryptophan, this CDR3 likely reflects a read error. This sequence joins TRBV9 and TRBJ2-5; 13 bases map to TRBD2. V shed 4 bases and J 5 bases; nucleotides not matched to a gene: 8. This CDR3 has 16 amino acids. Germline assignment: CDR1 SGDLS and CDR2 YYNGEE. The CDR3 sequence is CASSPRTSGSEETQYS. The CDR3 DNA reads TGTGCCAGCAGCCCTCGGACTAGCGGGAGCGAGGAGACCCAGTACTCC.

This clonotype has only a few counts. The chain has TRBV9 and TRBJ2-7; 10 bases align to TRBD2. CDR3 size: 16 residues. The germline V gene has CDR1 SGDLS and CDR2 YYNGEE. Trimming removed 0 bases from V and 3 bases from J; junction bases left unmatched: 6. CDR3 in amino acids: CASSVAGLAGDYEQYF. The CDR3 DNA is TGTGCCAGCAGCGTAGCGGGGCTAGCGGGAGACTACGAGCAGTACTTC.

V is TRBV15 and J is TRBJ2-7; D could derive from TRBD1 or TRBD2 (5 bases each). CDR1 is LNHNV and CDR2 is YYDKDF in the germline V gene (reference sequence). There are 16 residues in the CDR3. Between the trimmed V and J ends, which lost 0 bases and 1 base, there was a span of 13 bases. CDR3 nucleotide sequence: TGTGCCACCAGCAGAGAGGGGGTGTTGGGGTCCTACGAGCAGTACTTC. It translates to CATSREGVLGSYEQYF.

The chain combines TRBV10-3 with TRBJ1-4; possible D gene TRBD1, 6 bases. The CDR3 length is 13 residues. CDR1 ENHRY and CDR2 SYGVKD come from the germline V gene. Deletions cut 10 bases from V and 5 bases from J, with 14 bases between. The CDR3 reads CATGGGSNEKLFF. As DNA, the CDR3 is TGTGCCACCGGAGGGGGATCCAATGAAAAACTGTTTTTT.

This clonotype came up a few times. Given a much more abundant clone one base away, this may be a read error. V usage is TRBV3-1 and J usage is TRBJ2-3; TRBD1 might be the D (5 bases). The CDR3 consists of 12 residues. Between the trimmed V and J ends, which lost 8 bases and 6 bases, there was a span of 12 bases. CDR1 and CDR2 (germline): LGHDT, YNNKEL (reference sequence). In DNA, the CDR3 is TGTGCCAGCGCGTCCTCAGGGGATACGCAGTATTTT. Protein: CASASSGDTQYF.

This rearrangement joins TRBV10-1 to TRBJ2-2, with TRBD2 identical over 7 bases. Germline CDR1 is WNHNN and CDR2 is SYGVQD (reference sequence). J lost 5 bases, V lost 4 bases, and 1 base had no gene match. The CDR3 has 13 amino acids. The CDR3 protein is CASSGTRTGELFF. In nucleotides, the CDR3 is TGCGCCAGCAGTGGGACTAGGACCGGGGAGCTGTTTTTT.

This clonotype was observed at least ten times. The gene calls are TRBV3-1 and TRBJ2-7; no firm D call. The V gene's germline CDR1 is LGHDT and CDR2 YNNKEL (reference sequence). This CDR3 is 13 amino acids long. The ends were cut back, 1 base at V and 3 bases at J, with 7 bases in the middle. In DNA, the CDR3 is TGTGCCAGCAGCCAAGGTCTTGGCTACGAGCAGTACTTC. This translates into CASSQGLGYEQYF.

The sample holds many counts of this clonotype. CDR3 in DNA: TGCAGTGCTAGAGATGGCGGGACCGTGACGAACACCGGGGAGCTGTTTTTT. Translating it yields CSARDGGTVTNTGELFF. The chain joins TRBV20-1 to TRBJ2-2; possibly TRBD2 for D (6 bases). CDR1 DFQATT and CDR2 SNEGSKA come from the germline V gene (reference sequence). Trimming stripped 0 bases from V and 0 bases from J, with 14 bases between. This CDR3 has 17 residues.

Regarding this clonotype: A much larger clonotype is one base distant, so this may be a read error. The chain uses TRBV7-2 and TRBJ2-7; 16 bases are shared with TRBD2. The germline gives CDR1 SGHTA, CDR2 FQGNSA. This CDR3 region has 17 residues. CDR3 DNA sequence: TGTGCCAGCAGCTTAGGAGGGACTAGCGGGAGGGCCTACGAGCAGTGCTTC. It codes for CASSLGGTSGRAYEQCF.

This clonotype was detected many times. This chain uses TRBV20-1 with TRBJ2-7, with TRBD2 identical over 8 bases. This CDR3 comprises 13 residues. CDR1 is DFQATT, CDR2 SNEGSKA, per germline (reference sequence). V was clipped by 3 bases and J by 7 bases; unmatched bases: 8. The CDR3 DNA follows: TGCAGTGCTAGTAGCGGGATCACTTGGGAGCAGTACTTC. Encoded protein: CSASSGITWEQYF.